The clone carrying this TCR beta chain was seen a handful of times. Antigen: not known. The germline V gene encodes CDR1 SEHNR and CDR2 FQNEAQ (reference sequence). Trimming pared 6 bases from V and 3 bases from J, leaving 15 bases between. The CDR3 is 14 residues long. The data belong to a study of blood T cells in healthy people across ages. Together with a sample-barcoded 5' primer, a J-beta primer mix was included in a second PCR lasting about 7 to 12 cycles. From each sample, at least 2.5 million paired-end reads containing CDR3 were obtained. One entry per CDR3 protein results from TCRdb running MiXCR on the 5' RACE reads. Of 1.5 million to 2 million distinct CDR3 sequences listed, roughly 30% were seen once; the top ten hold around 11%. Study-level points and caveats: Those diversity estimates obtained from one million T cells were thought to be underestimates. There were more naive CD4+ cells and higher diversity in long-lived donors than in aged donors.

Every donor contributed roughly 10 milliliters of peripheral blood by blood draw. This sequence joins TRBV7-9 and TRBJ2-7; D remains unclear. Input material: blood. The clonotype originates from a woman aged 25 to 39 in good health. CDR3 sequence reads: CASSYETESYEQYF. The CDR3 nucleotides read TGTGCCAGCAGTTACGAGACGGAGAGCTACGAGCAGTACTTC.